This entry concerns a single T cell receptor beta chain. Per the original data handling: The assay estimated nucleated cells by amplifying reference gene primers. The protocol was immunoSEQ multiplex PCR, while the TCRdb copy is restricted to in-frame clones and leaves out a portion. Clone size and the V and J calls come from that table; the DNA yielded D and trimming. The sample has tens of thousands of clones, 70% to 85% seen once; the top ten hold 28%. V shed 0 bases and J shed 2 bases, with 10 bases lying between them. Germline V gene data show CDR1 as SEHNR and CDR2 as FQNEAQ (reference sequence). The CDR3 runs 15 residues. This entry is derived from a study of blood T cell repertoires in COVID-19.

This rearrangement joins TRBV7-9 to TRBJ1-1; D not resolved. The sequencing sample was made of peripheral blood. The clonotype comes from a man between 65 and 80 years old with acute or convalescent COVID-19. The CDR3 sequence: CASSLAAGRNTEAFF. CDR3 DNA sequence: TGTGCCAGCAGCTTAGCTGCAGGCCGAAACACTGAAGCTTTCTTT.